This entry lists 28 T cell receptor beta chains sequenced from one sample in a study of human T cells and chemical hapten exposure. TCRdb passed the RACE reads through MiXCR, listing each CDR3 protein once. The table includes 74,000 or so distinct CDR3 sequences, 12% detected once. Time point noted: patch test 1, 2 weeks after DPC sensitization. The treatment here: therapeutic diphenylcyclopropenone sensitization with weekly scalp DPC. Sample: whole blood, taken in connection with sensitization to the hapten diphenylcyclopropenone (DPC). These receptors all stem from an older woman with alopecia areata. Some clones in this sample may be carry-over from other donors' samples.

This clonotype has at least ten counts. The V call is TRBV3-1, the J call TRBJ2-2; 12 nucleotides align to TRBD2. V was pared by 4 bases and J by 4 bases, with 7 bases of the junction left unmatched. The germline V gene has CDR1 LGHDT and CDR2 YNNKEL (reference sequence). This CDR3 has 17 residues. For the CDR3, the DNA is TGTGCCAGCAGCCCACAACAACTAGCGGGGGGCACCGGGGAGCTGTTTTTT. It codes for CASSPQQLAGGTGELFF.

The rearrangement links TRBV11-2 to TRBJ2-3; D is unresolved. This CDR3 has 15 amino acids. The germline V gene has CDR1 SGHAT and CDR2 FQNNGV. V was cut by 4 bases and J by 8 bases, with 19 bases left in between. The CDR3 here is CASSSRLLDGVTQYF. As DNA, the CDR3 is TGTGCCAGCAGCTCCCGCCTATTAGATGGGGTTACGCAGTATTTT.

This clonotype was recorded many times. The chain combines TRBV14 with TRBJ1-1; unclear D gene. The germline V gene has CDR1 SGHDN and CDR2 FVKESK. V lost 0 bases and J 6 bases, leaving 14 bases between the germline ends. This CDR3 has 15 residues. This chain's CDR3 is CASSQESGRGAEAFF. CDR3 nucleotides: TGTGCCAGCAGCCAAGAGTCGGGCCGTGGGGCTGAAGCTTTCTTT.

This clonotype has only a few counts. The chain uses TRBV10-3 and TRBJ1-4; D gene unclear. Germline V lookup: CDR1 ENHRY, CDR2 SYGVKD. The CDR3 contains 12 residues. Trimming stripped 0 bases from V and 11 bases from J, with 7 bases between. CDR3 nucleotide sequence: TGTGCCATCAGTGAGTCAAGGCTGAAACTGTTTTTT. Protein sequence: CAISESRLKLFF.

The rearrangement uses TRBV6-5 and TRBJ1-2, with TRBD1 as a possible D gene (5 bases). Deletions cut 0 bases from V and 2 bases from J, with 13 bases between. Looked up from germline, CDR1 is MNHEY and CDR2 is SVGAGI. The CDR3 sequence is 16 residues long. The CDR3 loop is CASSYSRTGGNYGYTF. The CDR3, as DNA: TGTGCCAGCAGTTACTCGAGGACCGGGGGAAACTATGGCTACACCTTC.

This clonotype was picked up many times. The genes are TRBV5-1 and TRBJ1-1; D may be TRBD1 (6 bases). Germline V gene lookup returns CDR1 SGHRS and CDR2 YFSETQ. The CDR3 is 16 amino acids. V lost 3 bases and J lost 0, with 15 bases in between. The chain's CDR3 is CASSWGRGIMNTEAFF. CDR3 coding DNA: TGCGCCAGCAGCTGGGGGCGTGGGATTATGAACACTGAAGCTTTCTTT.

Many counts were recorded for this clonotype. The V and J genes are TRBV3-1 and TRBJ2-7, with 7 nucleotides matching TRBD1. The junction had 5 bases not matched to a gene; V was cut back by 5 bases and J by 4 bases. The CDR3 is 13 amino acids. CDR1 is LGHDT and CDR2 is YNNKEL in the germline V gene (reference sequence). CDR3 residues: CASSKQGSYEQYF. As DNA, the CDR3 is TGTGCCAGCAGCAAACAGGGGAGTTACGAGCAGTACTTC.

The chain recombines TRBV3-1 with TRBJ1-2, with no clear D. Trimming removed 4 bases at V and 0 bases at J, with 12 bases between. The CDR3 has 15 residues. Per germline, CDR1 LGHDT and CDR2 YNNKEL (reference sequence). CDR3 coding DNA: TGTGCCAGCAGCCTCGGCCGCATGACTAACTATGGCTACACCTTC. Translation: CASSLGRMTNYGYTF.

The J gene is TRBJ2-2, the V gene TRBV20-1; D not certain. Trimming stripped 2 bases from V and 6 bases from J, with 10 bases between. The CDR3 totals 13 residues. CDR1 is DFQATT and CDR2 is SNEGSKA in the germline V gene (reference sequence). CDR3 nucleotide sequence: TGCAGTGCTAGACCGGTAGCCTCCGGGGAGCTGTTTTTT. Translated: CSARPVASGELFF.

This clonotype was seen repeatedly, ten times or more. The chain combines TRBV20-1 with TRBJ1-3; D is uncertain. The CDR3 contains 13 residues. The germline V and J ends were trimmed by 5 bases and 3 bases, with 11 bases remaining between them. The germline gives CDR1 DFQATT, CDR2 SNEGSKA (reference sequence). CDR3 loop: CSAAGPSGNTIYF. In nucleotides, the CDR3 is TGCAGTGCTGCCGGACCCAGTGGAAACACCATATATTTT.

This clonotype was seen many times. The chain combines TRBV3-1 with TRBJ2-6; 10 positions match TRBD1. The CDR3 covers 18 residues. Trimming removed 3 bases from V and 1 base from J; junction bases left unmatched: 6. CDR1 is LGHDT and CDR2 is YNNKEL in the germline V gene (reference sequence). In DNA form, the CDR3 reads TGTGCCAGCAGCCACGGACAGGGGGATCTTTCTGGGGCCAACGTCCTGACTTTC. Protein: CASSHGQGDLSGANVLTF.

In this sample, this clonotype turned up a few times. V gene TRBV7-9 combines with J gene TRBJ2-5; 8 nucleotides line up with TRBD1. The V gene's germline CDR1 is SEHNR and CDR2 FQNEAQ (reference sequence). V lost 5 bases and J lost 3; bases outside the gene matches: 11. The CDR3 consists of 16 residues. The CDR3: CASSTRPGQGEETQYF. For the CDR3, the DNA is TGTGCCAGCAGCACTCGGCCAGGACAGGGCGAAGAGACCCAGTACTTC.

This clonotype has at least ten counts. The chain couples TRBV29-1 to TRBJ2-1, with TRBD1 identical over 12 bases. The germline gives CDR1 SQVTM, CDR2 ANQGSEA. CDR3 length: 16 amino acids. Trimming at V came to 4 bases and at J to 8 bases, leaving 12 bases not matched to a gene. DNA for the CDR3: TGCAGCGTTGGCCCCCCGTTTGGGACAGGGGGCTATGAGCAGTTCTTC. Protein: CSVGPPFGTGGYEQFF.

The chain carries TRBV5-1 and TRBJ2-3, with D tentatively TRBD1 (6 bases). The V end was cut by 5 bases, the J end by 4 bases, with 8 bases between. The V gene's germline CDR1 is SGHRS and CDR2 YFSETQ. This CDR3 contains 12 residues. CDR3 sequence (DNA): TGCGCCAGCAGTACAGGGCCAGATACGCAGTATTTT. Amino acid sequence: CASSTGPDTQYF.

This clonotype was counted at least ten times. The chain has TRBV4-1 and TRBJ2-7; possibly TRBD1 for D (5 bases). This CDR3 has 13 residues. The V and J ends lost 0 bases and 6 bases respectively, with 9 bases between them. CDR1 and CDR2 from the germline V gene are MGHRA and YSYEKL. This CDR3 is CASSQEVRGEQYF. The CDR3 DNA sequence: TGCGCCAGCAGCCAAGAAGTAAGGGGCGAGCAGTACTTC.

This clonotype was counted between two and nine times. This chain links TRBV9 with TRBJ1-6, with 9 bases matching TRBD1. Germline lookup yields CDR1 SGDLS and CDR2 YYNGEE. This CDR3 contains 16 residues. Unmatched junction bases numbered 8, after V lost 2 bases and J lost 8 bases. The CDR3 DNA reads TGTGCCAGCAGCGTGGGGACAGGGAACATCGATTCACCCCTCCACTTT. It specifies CASSVGTGNIDSPLHF.

The table lists this clonotype with a few counts. V gene TRBV11-2 combines with J gene TRBJ1-2; a weak D match, TRBD1 (5 bases). Looked up from germline, CDR1 is SGHAT and CDR2 is FQNNGV. The V and J ends lost 4 bases and 3 bases respectively, with 33 bases between them. The CDR3 consists of 21 residues. The DNA for the CDR3 is TGTGCCAGCAGCTCCTTATCCCTTAACACAATTTCAGGGAATTGGGACTATGGCTACACCTTC. It codes for CASSSLSLNTISGNWDYGYTF.

This clonotype has more than one count but fewer than ten. This chain joins TRBV20-1 and TRBJ2-7; D tentatively reads TRBD1 or TRBD2 (6 bases each). CDR3 length: 14 amino acids. Germline CDR1 and CDR2: DFQATT and SNEGSKA (reference sequence). The V gene lost 5 bases and the J gene lost 4 bases, with 18 bases spanning the gap. The CDR3 DNA is TGCAGTGCTCCACCAGGGGCGGGGTTTTACGAGCAGTACTTC. The encoded protein is CSAPPGAGFYEQYF.

This clonotype was observed a single time. J is TRBJ1-2 and V is TRBV2; D is undetermined. The CDR3 totals 13 residues. With 4 bases removed from V and 2 bases from J, the gap between germline ends came to 8 bases. Per the germline V gene, CDR1 is SNHLY and CDR2 is FYNNEI. CDR3 sequence (DNA): TGTGCCAGCAGTGTAGGGCCAAACTATGGCTACACCTTC. It translates to CASSVGPNYGYTF. Drawing the rest from reference TRBV2 and TRBJ1-2, the complete variable domain is EPEVTQTPSHQVTQMGQEVILRCVPISNHLYFYWYRQILGQKVEFLVSFYNNEISEKSEIFDDQFSVERPDGSNFTLKIRSTKLEDSAMYFCASSVGPNYGYTFGSGTRLTVV.

This clonotype was detected a few times. The chain is built from TRBV7-2 and TRBJ2-3; D is unclear. CDR3 size: 16 residues. Germline CDR1 reads SGHTA; CDR2 reads FQGNSA. V was shortened by 4 bases and J by 4 bases, with 18 bases between the two germline ends. The CDR3 DNA reads as TGTGCCAGCAGCTCCCAAAACCTAGGATTCGCAGATACGCAGTATTTT. Its protein is CASSSQNLGFADTQYF. The full variable domain, with the rest looked up from reference TRBV7-2 and TRBJ2-3, is GAGVSQSPSNKVTEKGKDVELRCDPISGHTALYWYRQSLGQGLEFLIYFQGNSAPDKSGLPSDRFSAERTGGSVSTLTIQRTQQEDSAVYLCASSSQNLGFADTQYFGPGTRLTVL.

This clonotype was seen at least ten times. This rearrangement joins TRBV5-4 to TRBJ1-1; possible D gene TRBD1, 5 bases. CDR3 length: 13 residues. From germline, CDR1 is SGHNT and CDR2 YYREEE (reference sequence). Trimming left V 3 bases short and J 2 bases short, with 8 bases between. In DNA, the CDR3 is TGTGCCAGCAGCTATACAGGAAACACTGAAGCTTTCTTT. Translation: CASSYTGNTEAFF.

This clonotype has just a few counts. The chain links TRBV29-1 to TRBJ2-7; D possibly corresponds to TRBD1 (6 bases). The germline gives CDR1 SQVTM, CDR2 ANQGSEA. The CDR3 sequence is 11 residues long. The ends were cut back, 7 bases at V and 5 bases at J, with 12 bases in the middle. The CDR3 coding sequence is TGCAGCGGCCTAACAGGGAACGAGCAGTACTTC. This sequence encodes CSGLTGNEQYF.

The chain combines TRBV6-1 with TRBJ1-1; D is uncertain. CDR1 is MNHNS and CDR2 is SASEGT in the germline V gene. The CDR3 has 8 residues. V shed 10 bases and J shed 7 bases, with 4 bases lying between them. The CDR3 sequence is CATNEAFF. For the CDR3, the DNA is TGTGCCACAAATGAAGCTTTCTTT.

This chain links TRBV10-3 with TRBJ2-1, with TRBD2 matching 8 bases. The length of the CDR3 is 15 residues. CDR1 ENHRY and CDR2 SYGVKD come from the germline V gene. V shed 4 bases and J 2 bases; nucleotides not matched to a gene: 4. CDR3 region: CAISAAGGAYNEQFF. CDR3 sequence (DNA): TGTGCCATCAGTGCCGCCGGGGGGGCCTACAATGAGCAGTTCTTC.

This clonotype came up a few times. This chain joins TRBV9 and TRBJ2-7, with TRBD1 matching over 8 bases. V lost 3 bases and J lost 6; bases outside the gene matches: 8. Germline V gene lookup returns CDR1 SGDLS and CDR2 YYNGEE. CDR3 length: 14 residues. The CDR3, as DNA: TGTGCCAGCAGCGCCGACGGGACAGGCTCCGAGCAGTACTTC. Translation gives CASSADGTGSEQYF.

This clonotype was detected only a few times. The chain couples TRBV18 to TRBJ1-5; 7 bases fit TRBD1. The J segment lost 0 bases and the V segment lost 3 bases, leaving 5 bases of the junction unmatched. This CDR3 spans 16 amino acids. The V gene's germline CDR1 is KGHSH and CDR2 LQKENI. The CDR3 sequence is CASSPPGTVSNQPQHF. The CDR3 DNA reads TGTGCCAGCTCACCGCCCGGGACAGTTAGCAATCAGCCCCAGCATTTT.

CDR3 nucleotides: TGTGCCAGCAGCTTGGGACGGTTCACAGATACGCAGTATTTT. Protein product: CASSLGRFTDTQYF. The V call is TRBV7-6, the J call TRBJ2-3; tentatively, D is TRBD1 or TRBD2 (5 bases each). V was shortened by 3 bases and J by 2 bases, with 9 bases between the two germline ends. The germline gives CDR1 SGHVS, CDR2 FNYEAQ. The CDR3 totals 14 residues.

The V call is TRBV5-6, the J call TRBJ1-1; no clear D. V was trimmed by 1 base and J by 1 base, leaving 17 bases between them. The CDR3 runs to 17 residues. CDR1 and CDR2 (germline): SGHDT, YYEEEE. The CDR3 DNA sequence: TGTGCCAGCAGCTTGTTGGACGGCCCCCGCAGGAACACTGAAGCTTTCTTT. This encodes CASSLLDGPRRNTEAFF.